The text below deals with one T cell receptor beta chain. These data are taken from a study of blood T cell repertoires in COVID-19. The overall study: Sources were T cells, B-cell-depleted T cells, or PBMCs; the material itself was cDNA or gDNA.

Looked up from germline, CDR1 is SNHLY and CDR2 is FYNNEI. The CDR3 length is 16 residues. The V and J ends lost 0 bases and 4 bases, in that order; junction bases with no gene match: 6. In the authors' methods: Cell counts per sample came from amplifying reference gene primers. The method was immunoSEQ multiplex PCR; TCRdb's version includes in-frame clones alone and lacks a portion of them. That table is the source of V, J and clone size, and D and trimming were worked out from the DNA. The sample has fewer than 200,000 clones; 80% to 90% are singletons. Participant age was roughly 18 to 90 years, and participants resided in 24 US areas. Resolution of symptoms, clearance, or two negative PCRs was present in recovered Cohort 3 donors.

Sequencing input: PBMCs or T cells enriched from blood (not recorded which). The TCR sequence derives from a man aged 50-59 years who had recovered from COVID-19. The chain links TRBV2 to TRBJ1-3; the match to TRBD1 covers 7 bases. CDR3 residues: CASSEAPGQDGNTIYF. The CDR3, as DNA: TGTGCCAGCAGTGAAGCCCCCGGACAGGACGGAAACACCATATATTTT.